The 6 T cell receptor beta chains below were found in one sample sequenced in a study of control samples from healthy donors and cancer patients. Repertoires were generated with immunoSEQ multiplex PCR, while TCRdb's copy carries only in-frame clones and drops some. The sample consists of some 140,000 clones, around 85% of them appearing once. Sequencing used blood. The receptors originated from a young woman in good health.

This sequence joins TRBV19 and TRBJ1-2; D unresolved. Trimming removed 5 bases at V and 3 bases at J, with 10 bases between. Germline CDR1 LNHDA, CDR2 SQIVND (reference sequence). The CDR3 length is 13 residues. The DNA for the CDR3 is TGTGCCAGTAGTCCGCGGTCGGACTATGGCTACACCTTC. Its protein product is CASSPRSDYGYTF.

This clone has a handful of counts. V usage is TRBV4-1 and J usage is TRBJ2-4, with D perhaps matching TRBD2 (6 bases). Germline V gene data show CDR1 as MGHRA and CDR2 as YSYEKL. V dropped 4 bases and J dropped 0 bases, with 10 bases sitting between them. CDR3 length: 15 amino acids. CDR3 nucleotides: TGCGCCAGCAGCCCAGCGGGTCTAGCCAAAAACATTCAGTACTTC. This sequence encodes CASSPAGLAKNIQYF.

The gene calls are TRBV10-3 and TRBJ1-3; D gene ambiguous. Germline values: CDR1 ENHRY, CDR2 SYGVKD. The CDR3 is 13 residues long. Trimming cost V 7 bases and J 3 bases, with 10 bases left between them. CDR3 amino acids: CAIKVGGGNTIYF. The CDR3, as DNA: TGTGCCATCAAGGTGGGCGGTGGAAACACCATATATTTT.

The rearrangement uses TRBV6-6 and TRBJ2-7; possibly TRBD1 for D (5 bases). The germline V gene encodes CDR1 MNHNY and CDR2 SVGAGI (reference sequence). The CDR3 contains 13 residues. V lost 6 bases and J 0 bases, leaving 9 bases between the germline ends. The CDR3 sequence: CASRWGLSYEQYF. CDR3 coding DNA: TGTGCCAGCAGATGGGGCCTCTCCTACGAGCAGTACTTC.

V usage is TRBV4-2 and J usage is TRBJ2-7, with D perhaps assigned TRBD1 or TRBD2 (5 bases each). CDR1 is LGHNA, CDR2 YNFKEQ, per germline. With 1 base removed from V and 5 bases from J, the gap between germline ends came to 12 bases. This CDR3 spans 14 amino acids. CDR3 loop: CASSQGIWGNEQYF. In DNA, the CDR3 is TGTGCCAGCAGCCAAGGCATTTGGGGGAACGAGCAGTACTTC.

The table lists this clone with a count of one. The V gene is TRBV3-1 (or the pseudogene TRBV3-2), the J gene TRBJ1-1, with 7 nucleotides matching TRBD1. After removal of 4 bases from V and 1 base from J, the junction contained 9 bases not matched to a gene. CDR1 is LGHDT, CDR2 YNNKEL, per germline (reference sequence). This CDR3 has 16 residues. The CDR3 spells CASSPAGGMANTEAFF. CDR3 DNA: TGTGCCAGCAGCCCGGCAGGGGGGATGGCGAACACTGAAGCTTTCTTT.